This T cell receptor beta chain was recorded in a study of T cells after yellow fever vaccination (dated 2019 in TCRdb). Background for the entire study: The SMART-Seq v4 Ultra Low Input RNA kit was used to prepare libraries from fractions with low cell numbers. To follow T-cell clones before and after both primary and booster YFV17D yellow fever vaccination, bulk TCR alpha and beta repertoires underwent longitudinal sequencing. Blood samples were taken at several timepoints before and after primary and secondary immunization, and bulk PBMC replicates and cell subsets were isolated. Two healthy male donors, one aged 18 to 30 and one aged 30 to 40 years, were included in the cohort.

The junction shows trimming of 5 bases on V and 1 base on J, plus 8 bases between the germline ends. The CDR3 starts with the cysteine, ends with the phenylalanine, and has 13 residues. Solely the CDR3 DNA is kept, with 39 bases framed from the first base. Per the germline V gene (reference sequence), LNHNV is the CDR1 and YYDKDF is the CDR2. To note about this clonotype: Its antigen is currently not known. No per-base quality is available; no much larger clone lies one base away.

Here is what the overall study found, with its caveats: A small share of clonotypes occurred in both CD4 and CD8 compartments, likely arising from convergent recombination. Compared with the primary T-cell response, the secondary T-cell response was weaker but faster, peaking on day 5 rather than day 15. Only a couple of donors were included in the study, so the extent to which the findings can be generalized is limited. FACS-sorted repertoires could contain abundant contaminating clonotypes from the bulk population, so computational filtering was required. Most clones expanded after primary vaccination were re-detected after the booster (just under 97% of CD4 and about nine tenths of CD8), suggesting broad memory maintenance.

TCR cDNA was synthesized by 5'RACE template switching, which introduced a universal primer site and unique molecular identifiers. cDNA synthesis was primed from both the TCR alpha and TCR beta constant segments. Library amplification involved two PCR steps, and the second step added sample barcodes and sequencing adapters. Sequencing of libraries was performed on Illumina HiSeq 2500 (2x100 bp) or NovaSeq (2x150 bp). On the authors' methods: Reads were demultiplexed and collapsed into UMI consensus sequences with MIGEC, and V(D)J alignment was performed with MiXCR. Clonotypes responding to the vaccine were identified with edgeR on replicate PBMC samples, with the criteria of FDR below 0.01 and a log2 fold change above 5 up to day 15. CD4 or CD8 identity was assigned to each bulk clonotype according to whether the clonotype was present at higher abundance in the sequenced CD4 repertoire or the sequenced CD8 repertoire. The public sequencing data were trimmed at Q25 with fastp and processed into clonotypes with MiXCR by TCRdb, which kept only in-frame beta chains. Each entry merges the rows of one CDR3 protein and shows their most common DNA and genes. The V and J calls follow TCRdb's processing rather than the paper's. The sample includes 450,000 to 550,000 distinct CDR3 sequences, with around a fifth observed a single time. Roughly 16% of the sample comes from the top ten.

The treatment or condition label, as the study defines it: live attenuated yellow fever vaccine strain. At every blood-draw timepoint, two biological replicates of bulk PBMCs were collected. PBMCs were isolated from peripheral blood using a standard Ficoll-Paque protocol. TriZol was used to extract RNA from bulk PBMCs, CD4 and CD8 fractions, and dextramer-positive and dextramer-negative fractions. The chain is assembled from TRBV15 and TRBJ1-1; the D segment cannot be called with confidence. The clonotype originates from a man younger than 30 who received the YFV17D yellow fever vaccine. Sequences were derived from PBMCs, sampled roughly 20 days after the first yellow fever vaccination. The DNA is as follows: TGTGCCACCAGCCCTACGCCGAACACTGAAGCTTTCTTT. Its protein reads: CATSPTPNTEAFF.